Listed here are 29 T cell receptor beta chains from one sample, sequenced in a study of blood T cells in healthy people across ages. Combining a sample-barcoded 5' primer with a J-beta primer mix, a second PCR ran for roughly 7 to 11 cycles. TCRdb reanalysed the 5' RACE reads using MiXCR and keeps one entry per CDR3 protein. The sample comprises 550,000 to 800,000 distinct CDR3 sequences, roughly 32% of which are singletons, and approximately 15% rests with the top ten. Sequencing was carried out using blood. The receptors shown here come from a woman older than 75 in good health.

This clonotype has just a few counts. The chain carries TRBV21-1 and TRBJ1-5; the D segment call TRBD1 is taken from the table without a DNA check. TRBV21-1 is marked as a pseudogene. The length of the CDR3 is 13 residues. The CDR3 reads CASSNGGAVAQHF. CDR3 DNA sequence: TGTGCCAGCAGCAATGGGGGGGCGGTGGCCCAGCATTTT.

This sequence joins TRBV24-1 and TRBJ2-3; D unclear. Trimming pared 7 bases from V and 8 bases from J, leaving 9 bases between. Germline values: CDR1 KGHDR, CDR2 SFDVKD. The CDR3 is made up of 11 amino acids. The CDR3 bases are TGTGCCACCAGGGATGGCACTACGCAGTATTTT. It yields the protein CATRDGTTQYF.

This chain links TRBV5-1 with TRBJ1-1; D might be TRBD1 (5 bases). Germline values: CDR1 SGHRS, CDR2 YFSETQ. The CDR3 loop spans 14 amino acids. V lost 5 bases, J lost 1 base, and 12 bases lay in between. CDR3 protein: CASRGAFGNTEAFF. The CDR3 DNA sequence: TGCGCCAGCAGAGGGGCCTTTGGGAACACTGAAGCTTTCTTT. Together with reference TRBV5-1 and TRBJ1-1, the CDR3 gives the full variable domain: KAGVTQTPRYLIKTRGQQVTLSCSPISGHRSVSWYQQTPGQGLQFLFEYFSETQRNKGNFPGRFSGRQFSNSRSEMNVSTLELGDSALYLCASRGAFGNTEAFFGQGTRLTVV.

To note about this clonotype: A much larger clone lies a single base off, so this may be a read error. The J gene is TRBJ2-1, the V gene TRBV2; 14 nucleotides align to TRBD2. The V and J ends lost 8 bases and 12 bases, in that order; junction bases with no gene match: 21. The CDR3 loop spans 18 amino acids. Germline CDR1 is SNHLY and CDR2 is FYNNEI. The CDR3 nucleotides read TGTGCCAGCGAAGGATTCGGGACTAGCGGGGGAGAGGGGGATGGGCAGTTCTTC. Its translation: CASEGFGTSGGEGDGQFF.

The V and J genes are TRBV5-1 and TRBJ1-2; D remains ambiguous. The ends were cut back, 0 bases at V and 7 bases at J, with 16 bases in the middle. The germline V gene has CDR1 SGHRS and CDR2 YFSETQ. The CDR3 is 15 amino acids. CDR3 bases: TGCGCCAGCAGCTTGGTATCTACTGGAGAGGGTGGCTACACCTTC. Translated, it gives CASSLVSTGEGGYTF.

With respect to this clonotype: With a much larger clone just one base away, this may be a read error. The chain recombines TRBV7-9 with TRBJ1-5; D might be TRBD1 (5 bases). In germline, CDR1 is SEHNR, CDR2 FQNEAQ (reference sequence). The CDR3 consists of 16 residues. Trimming left V 5 bases short and J 6 bases short, with 20 bases between. The CDR3 sequence: CASSPRSTGDIQPQHF. CDR3 nucleotide sequence: TGTGCCAGCAGCCCCCGATCCACAGGCGACATTCAGCCCCAGCATTTT.

The chain joins TRBV10-3 to TRBJ1-5; TRBD1 matches 8 bases. This CDR3 has 14 amino acids. Germline trimming cut 6 bases from V and 4 bases from J; bases unmatched to any gene: 5. Germline V gene sequence: CDR1 ENHRY, CDR2 SYGVKD. CDR3 DNA sequence: TGTGCCATCAGACAGGGGGAAACTAATCAGCCCCAGCATTTT. Translated, it gives CAIRQGETNQPQHF.

The rearrangement links TRBV15 to TRBJ2-1; TRBD2 matches 8 bases. The V and J ends lost 0 bases and 3 bases, in that order; junction bases with no gene match: 22. The CDR3 length is 22 residues. Germline CDR1 is LNHNV and CDR2 is YYDKDF (reference sequence). The CDR3 DNA is TGTGCCACCAGCAGAGATCAGGGCGGGGGGCCAGCAGCAATAGGGGTCTACAATGAGCAGTTCTTC. Amino acids: CATSRDQGGGPAAIGVYNEQFF.

This clonotype was detected many times. V usage is TRBV6-1 and J usage is TRBJ1-2; TRBD1 matches 9 bases. Per germline, CDR1 MNHNS and CDR2 SASEGT. The CDR3 consists of 14 residues. V was clipped by 6 bases and J by 6 bases; unmatched bases: 8. CDR3 protein: CASSAGTGFDGYTF. The CDR3 DNA follows: TGTGCCAGCAGCGCCGGGACAGGGTTCGATGGCTACACCTTC.

This clonotype has at least ten counts. The gene calls are TRBV29-1 and TRBJ1-2, with D perhaps matching TRBD1 (5 bases). CDR3 size: 15 residues. In germline, CDR1 is SQVTM, CDR2 ANQGSEA. V was shortened by 2 bases and J by 0 bases, with 13 bases between the two germline ends. This chain's CDR3 is CSVESPDSTNYGYTF. The CDR3 coding sequence is TGCAGCGTTGAATCCCCCGACAGCACTAACTATGGCTACACCTTC.

This clonotype was picked up many times. The V gene is TRBV6-1, the J gene TRBJ2-5, with TRBD1 as a possible D gene (6 bases). Germline-derived CDR1 and CDR2 are MNHNS and SASEGT. V was cut by 4 bases and J by 5 bases, with 14 bases left in between. The CDR3 is 14 residues long. CDR3 in DNA: TGTGCCAGCAGTGGAAACAGGGTTGTTGAGACCCAGTACTTC. It codes for CASSGNRVVETQYF.

Notes on this clonotype: At one end, the junction sequence differs from germline, possibly due to a read error. The V call is TRBV6-2 or TRBV6-3, the J call TRBJ1-5, with D hard to call. CDR3 length: 17 amino acids. CDR1 is MNHEY, CDR2 SVGEGT, per germline. The CDR3 is CVSSSFPEGGSNQPQHF. The CDR3 region has the DNA TGTGTCAGCAGTTCGTTCCCGGAGGGAGGGAGCAATCAGCCCCAGCATTTT.

This clonotype has just one count. The chain uses TRBV7-2 and TRBJ2-3, with TRBD1 identical over 9 bases. The V gene end was trimmed by 2 bases and the J gene end by 7 bases; junction bases not matched to a gene: 7. From germline, CDR1 is SGHTA and CDR2 FQGNSA. CDR3 length: 15 residues. The CDR3 nucleotides are TGTGCCAGCAGCTTACCGGGACAGGGTCTGAATACGCAGTATTTT. Its translation is CASSLPGQGLNTQYF.

Concerning this clonotype: A much larger clone differs by one base, so this may be a read error. This chain links TRBV6-2 or TRBV6-3 with TRBJ2-1; 10 positions agree with TRBD2. V gave up 6 bases and J gave up 2 bases; unmatched junction bases: 4. There are 15 residues in the CDR3. CDR1 MNHEY and CDR2 SVGEGT come from the germline V gene. The CDR3 spells CASSQLAGTYNEQFF. CDR3 bases: TGTGCCAGCAGCCAACTAGCGGGGACCTACAATGAGCAGTTCTTC.

CDR3 nucleotide sequence: TGTGCCAGCAGCCCTTCGACAGCGAACACTGAAGCTTTCTTT. It yields the protein CASSPSTANTEAFF. The V and J genes are TRBV14 and TRBJ1-1, with a tentative D call TRBD1 (5 bases). V was pared by 4 bases and J by 1 base, with 10 bases between. From germline, CDR1 is SGHDN and CDR2 FVKESK. CDR3 length: 14 residues.

This clonotype was detected many times. The chain employs TRBV5-1 and TRBJ2-6; D is unclear. Trimming removed 7 bases at V and 1 base at J, with 21 bases between. Germline CDR1 is SGHRS and CDR2 is YFSETQ. CDR3 length: 18 residues. The CDR3 region is CASSFRSQAGSGANVLTF. The DNA for the CDR3 is TGCGCCAGCTCATTCAGGTCGCAGGCCGGATCTGGGGCCAACGTCCTGACTTTC.

In the case of this clonotype: A read error may explain this, as a much larger clone is one base away. The V call is TRBV5-4, the J call TRBJ2-3; D perhaps matches TRBD2 (5 bases). The germline gives CDR1 SGHNT, CDR2 YYREEE (reference sequence). The length of the CDR3 is 14 residues. The CDR3 region is CAGSPRTREDTQYF. In DNA form, the CDR3 reads TGTGCCGGCAGCCCTAGGACCCGGGAAGATACGCAGTATTTT.

This clonotype appeared many times. This sequence joins TRBV7-9 and TRBJ1-6; 7 positions match TRBD1. Germline-derived CDR1 and CDR2 are SEHNR and FQNEAQ (reference sequence). The V gene end was trimmed by 3 bases and the J gene end by 4 bases; junction bases not matched to a gene: 3. The CDR3 contains 15 residues. Here the CDR3 DNA reads TGTGCCAGCAGCTTCGGGACAGTTTATAATTCACCCCTCCACTTT. Residues: CASSFGTVYNSPLHF.

This clonotype was seen many times. V usage is TRBV9 and J usage is TRBJ2-1; D is possibly TRBD1 (5 bases). CDR1 SGDLS and CDR2 YYNGEE come from the germline V gene. The CDR3 loop spans 16 amino acids. V lost 4 bases, J lost 4 bases, and 18 bases lay in between. The CDR3 loop is CASSPRRQNVYNEQFF. Written as DNA, the CDR3 is TGTGCCAGCAGCCCCCGTAGACAGAATGTTTACAATGAGCAGTTCTTC.

The table lists this clonotype with a count of one. The chain combines TRBV2 with TRBJ2-5; 7 nucleotides align to TRBD1. The CDR3 spans 16 residues. The germline V gene has CDR1 SNHLY and CDR2 FYNNEI. V shed 7 bases and J 2 bases; nucleotides not matched to a gene: 13. CDR3 sequence reads: CASIRFGRDRQETQYF. CDR3 DNA: TGTGCCAGCATACGGTTTGGCCGGGACAGACAAGAGACCCAGTACTTC.

On this clonotype: This may come from a read error, since a much larger clone is one base off. The chain links TRBV12-3 or TRBV12-4 to TRBJ2-5, with 10 bases matching TRBD2. This CDR3 has 14 residues. The trim removed 0 bases at V and 11 bases at J, leaving 6 bases unmatched. The CDR3 DNA is TGTGCCAGCAGTTTAGCGAGCGGGGGGGGTCAGCAGTACTTC. Encoded protein: CASSLASGGGQQYF.

This clonotype was seen many times. The chain uses TRBV6-1 and TRBJ2-1, with 8 bases identical to TRBD2. The CDR3 is made up of 15 amino acids. Germline assignment: CDR1 MNHNS and CDR2 SASEGT. V gave up 7 bases and J gave up 9 bases; unmatched junction bases: 14. The CDR3 loop reads CASKGPGLGSSEQFF. The CDR3 DNA is TGTGCCAGCAAAGGACCGGGACTAGGGTCTAGTGAGCAGTTCTTC.

This clonotype was detected a few times. The rearrangement joins TRBV5-6 to TRBJ2-1; D is undetermined. The CDR3 has 11 residues. The V end lost 2 bases, the J end lost 8 bases, and 5 bases lay between the germline ends. CDR1 and CDR2 from the germline V gene are SGHDT and YYEEEE. Here the CDR3 reads CASSFDYEQFF. DNA of the CDR3: TGTGCCAGCAGCTTCGACTATGAGCAGTTCTTC.

V is TRBV28 and J is TRBJ1-1; the D gene is possibly TRBD1 (5 bases). The CDR3 has 15 residues. Trimming shortened V by 6 bases and J by 6 bases, and 20 bases separated the two germline ends. Looked up from germline, CDR1 is MDHEN and CDR2 is SYDVKM. For the CDR3, the DNA is TGTGCCAGCAGACCTGGGGGAGTCCCCTCCCCTGAAGCTTTCTTT. It translates to CASRPGGVPSPEAFF. Complete variable domain (other parts from reference TRBV28 and TRBJ1-1): DVKVTQSSRYLVKRTGEKVFLECVQDMDHENMFWYRQDPGLGLRLIYFSYDVKMKEKGDIPEGYSVSREKKERFSLILESASTNQTSMYLCASRPGGVPSPEAFFGQGTRLTVV.

This chain links TRBV7-9 with TRBJ2-1; tentative D call: TRBD1 (6 bases). TRBJ2-7 matches the DNA end more closely, so the J call is doubtful. Germline V gene lookup returns CDR1 SEHNR and CDR2 FQNEAQ (reference sequence). The CDR3 has 16 amino acids. The CDR3 sequence: CASSSQGLSSYNEQYF. Here the CDR3 DNA reads TGTGCCAGCAGCTCGCAGGGGTTGAGCTCCTACAATGAGCAGTACTTC.

In its sample, this clonotype was seen many times. The chain carries TRBV6-5 and TRBJ2-7, with 7 bases fitting TRBD1. V lost 6 bases and J lost 6; bases outside the gene matches: 14. Per the germline V gene, CDR1 is MNHEY and CDR2 is SVGAGI. The CDR3 loop spans 15 amino acids. The CDR3 bases are TGTGCCAGCAGCACCAGAAAGGGACAGCGACCCGAGCAGTACTTC. Amino acids: CASSTRKGQRPEQYF.

Concerning this clonotype itself: This could be a read error, since a much larger clone is one nucleotide away. The V and J genes are TRBV13 and TRBJ1-2; D gene unclear. CDR3 length: 15 amino acids. CDR1 and CDR2 (germline): PRHDT, FYEKMQ (reference sequence). CDR3 bases: TGTGTCAGCAGCCCATTCCAGACTAGGGAGAATGGCTACACCTTC. Translation: CVSSPFQTRENGYTF.

This clonotype was recorded many times. This chain links TRBV12-3 or TRBV12-4 with TRBJ1-1; D gene ambiguous. The CDR3 sequence is 14 residues long. V was clipped by 5 bases and J by 5 bases, with 15 bases between them. This CDR3 reads CASSNGRLLTEAFF. The CDR3 DNA sequence: TGTGCCAGCAGTAACGGACGCCTCCTGACTGAAGCTTTCTTT.

There are many counts of this clonotype. CDR3 bases: TGTGCCAGCAGCCGAAAGGTCGAGGGTTTCACTGAAGCTTTCTTT. Translating it yields CASSRKVEGFTEAFF. This chain joins TRBV7-8 and TRBJ1-1; D gene ambiguous. Germline V gene sequence: CDR1 SGHVS, CDR2 FQNEAQ. The CDR3 runs to 15 residues. V gave up 5 bases and J gave up 4 bases, with 17 bases separating them. Looking up the rest from reference TRBV7-8 and TRBJ1-1 gives the full variable domain: GAGVSQSPRYKVAKRGQDVALRCDPISGHVSLFWYQQALGQGPEFLTYFQNEAQLDKSGLPSDRFFAERPEGSVSTLKIQRTQQEDSAVYLCASSRKVEGFTEAFFGQGTRLTVV.